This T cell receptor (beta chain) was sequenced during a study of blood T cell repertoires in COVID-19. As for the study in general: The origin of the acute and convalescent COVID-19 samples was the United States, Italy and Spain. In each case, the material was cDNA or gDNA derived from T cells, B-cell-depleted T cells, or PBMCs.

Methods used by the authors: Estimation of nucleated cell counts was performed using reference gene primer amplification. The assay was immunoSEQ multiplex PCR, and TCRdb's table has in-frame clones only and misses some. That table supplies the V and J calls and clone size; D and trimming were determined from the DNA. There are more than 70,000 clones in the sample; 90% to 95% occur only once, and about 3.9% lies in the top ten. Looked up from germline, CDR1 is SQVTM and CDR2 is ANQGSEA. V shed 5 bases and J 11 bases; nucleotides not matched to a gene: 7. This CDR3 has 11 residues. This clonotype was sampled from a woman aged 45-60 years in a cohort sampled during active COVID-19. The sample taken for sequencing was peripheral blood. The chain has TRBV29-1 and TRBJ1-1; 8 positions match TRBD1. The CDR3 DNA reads TGCAGCGTTTTGTCAGGGGGCCGGGCTTTCTTT. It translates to CSVLSGGRAFF.